The 32 T cell receptor beta chains given below trace back to one sample, sequenced in a study of monozygotic twins with inflammatory bowel disease. TCRdb re-called the 5' RACE reads and gives one entry per CDR3 protein, without DNA. The listing contains 350,000 to 550,000 distinct CDR3 sequences. The sample consisted of blood. These receptor sequences come from a human donor with ulcerative colitis or Crohn's disease, or a healthy co-twin of an affected twin (not recorded which).

CDR3 region: CASSGLKSYEQYF. The chain has TRBV9 and TRBJ2-7. Germline V gene data show CDR1 as SGDLS and CDR2 as YYNGEE. The CDR3 length is 13 residues.

The chain employs TRBV3-1 and TRBJ2-7. CDR1 LGHDT and CDR2 YNNKEL come from the germline V gene (reference sequence). The CDR3 runs 13 residues. The CDR3 protein is CASSRPYSYEQYF.

CDR3: CSARWVPNEQFF. The rearrangement uses TRBV20-1 and TRBJ2-1; TCRdb's D call, TRBD1, is unchecked because there is no DNA. The CDR3 runs to 12 residues. CDR1 is DFQATT and CDR2 is SNEGSKA in the germline V gene (reference sequence).

The chain's CDR3 is CATSRGQGNEAFF. V gene TRBV15 combines with J gene TRBJ1-1; TCRdb gives TRBD1 as the D gene, but with no DNA this cannot be confirmed. The germline gives CDR1 LNHNV, CDR2 YYDKDF (reference sequence). The CDR3 length is 13 residues.

The rearrangement uses TRBV18 and TRBJ1-1. CDR3 length: 12 residues. CDR1 KGHSH and CDR2 LQKENI come from the germline V gene. The CDR3: CASSGTGSEAFF.

This CDR3 is CSVEAPGLGYNEQFF. The chain recombines TRBV29-1 with TRBJ2-1; TCRdb's assignment of TRBD2 cannot be checked, as there is no DNA. Germline V CDR1 and CDR2: SQVTM, ANQGSEA. This CDR3 spans 15 amino acids.

This sequence joins TRBV19 and TRBJ1-1; the TCRdb call, TRBD1, lacks DNA for checking. This CDR3 contains 14 residues. Germline V gene lookup returns CDR1 LNHDA and CDR2 SQIVND (reference sequence). The CDR3 protein is CASSIEPGRTEAFF.

The chain carries TRBV7-2 and TRBJ2-1; as DNA is missing, the TRBD1 call by TCRdb cannot be tested. The CDR3 spans 16 residues. Germline loops: CDR1 SGHTA, CDR2 FQGNSA. The CDR3 loop reads CASSPQGLSSYNEQFF.

The V and J genes are TRBV11-2 and TRBJ2-1. This CDR3 contains 12 residues. In germline, CDR1 is SGHAT, CDR2 FQNNGV. The CDR3 reads CASSLEDSVQFF.

The CDR3 spells CSAIPGPNEQFF. V gene TRBV20-1 combines with J gene TRBJ2-1; TCRdb outputs TRBD1, but without DNA this stays unchecked. The CDR3 length is 12 residues. Germline lookup yields CDR1 DFQATT and CDR2 SNEGSKA (reference sequence).

The chain carries TRBV7-2 and TRBJ2-7. The CDR3 totals 15 residues. Per the germline V gene, CDR1 is SGHTA and CDR2 is FQGNSA. The CDR3 reads CASSSASGGSYEQYF.

CDR3 protein: CASSFDMSGNTIYF. This sequence joins TRBV5-1 and TRBJ1-3. The CDR3 loop spans 14 amino acids. The V gene's germline CDR1 is SGHRS and CDR2 YFSETQ.

The genes are TRBV3-1 and TRBJ1-4; as DNA is missing, the TRBD1 call by TCRdb cannot be tested. Per the germline V gene, CDR1 is LGHDT and CDR2 is YNNKEL (reference sequence). CDR3 size: 15 residues. The CDR3 is CASSQQGIPNEKLFF.

The chain is built from TRBV20-1 and TRBJ2-3. This CDR3 comprises 13 residues. Germline CDR1 reads DFQATT; CDR2 reads SNEGSKA (reference sequence). Here the CDR3 reads CSAREEWTDTQYF.

The chain has TRBV6-1 and TRBJ1-2; the TCRdb D gene call, TRBD1, has no DNA to confirm it. The CDR3 covers 12 residues. The V gene's germline CDR1 is MNHNS and CDR2 SASEGT. CDR3 protein: CASSGQGYGYTF.

J is TRBJ2-2 and V is TRBV27; no DNA is available, so the TRBD1 call from TCRdb remains unchecked. This CDR3 contains 15 residues. The germline gives CDR1 MNHEY, CDR2 SMNVEV (reference sequence). The CDR3 region is CASTNKGGYTGELFF.

The V call is TRBV5-1, the J call TRBJ1-6. The germline CDR1 and CDR2 sequences are SGHRS and YFSETQ. The CDR3 contains 13 residues. CDR3 sequence: CASSLGMGSPLHF.

This chain uses TRBV12-5 with TRBJ2-1. CDR3 length: 16 residues. CDR1 is LGHNT and CDR2 is FRNRAP in the germline V gene. CDR3 region: CASGLDKTPLYNEQFF.

The V gene is TRBV7-2, the J gene TRBJ1-6. The CDR3 length is 17 residues. Per germline, CDR1 SGHTA and CDR2 FQGNSA. CDR3 in amino acids: CASSTLRGSAYNSPLHF.

V gene TRBV30 combines with J gene TRBJ2-1. CDR3 length: 14 residues. Germline V gene data show CDR1 as GTSNPN and CDR2 as SVGIG (reference sequence). The CDR3 spells CAWSALQIYNEQFF.

The CDR3 is CASSPLRGGAGTGELFF. V gene TRBV5-1 combines with J gene TRBJ2-2; there is no DNA to check the TCRdb D call of TRBD1. The CDR3 is made up of 17 amino acids. Germline V gene lookup returns CDR1 SGHRS and CDR2 YFSETQ.

The CDR3: CASAGYNEQFF. V and J are TRBV12-3 or TRBV12-4 and TRBJ2-1; checking the TCRdb D call of TRBD1 is not possible without DNA. CDR3 length: 11 amino acids.

Here the CDR3 reads CASSPRGNTIYF. This sequence joins TRBV12-3 or TRBV12-4 and TRBJ1-3; the TCRdb call, TRBD1, lacks DNA for checking. The CDR3 consists of 12 residues.

The chain uses TRBV3-1 and TRBJ1-6. Germline CDR1 is LGHDT and CDR2 is YNNKEL (reference sequence). The CDR3 loop spans 16 amino acids. The CDR3 spells CASSQVLGTGNSPLHF.

The chain couples TRBV7-9 to TRBJ1-3; without DNA, the TCRdb call of TRBD1 cannot be checked. This CDR3 is built from 16 residues. Germline V gene sequence: CDR1 SEHNR, CDR2 FQNEAQ (reference sequence). The CDR3 protein is CASSRGQAISGNTIYF.

The V call is TRBV5-4, the J call TRBJ2-1; TCRdb reports TRBD1, a call that lacks DNA to check it against. The CDR3 totals 12 residues. Per the germline V gene, CDR1 is SGHNT and CDR2 is YYREEE (reference sequence). The CDR3 protein is CASRTDSNEQFF.

The CDR3 loop reads CSATHPGDIQYF. V gene TRBV20-1 combines with J gene TRBJ2-4. Germline V gene lookup returns CDR1 DFQATT and CDR2 SNEGSKA (reference sequence). CDR3 size: 12 residues.

V gene TRBV6-1 combines with J gene TRBJ2-4; TCRdb's D call, TRBD2, is unchecked because there is no DNA. Germline V gene lookup returns CDR1 MNHNS and CDR2 SASEGT. The CDR3 covers 14 residues. The CDR3 protein is CASTDLLLGNIQYF.

The V and J genes are TRBV15 and TRBJ2-7; absent DNA, TCRdb's TRBD2 call cannot be checked. Germline CDR1 and CDR2: LNHNV and YYDKDF (reference sequence). The CDR3 is 14 amino acids. This CDR3 reads CATSLSTSSYEQYF.

The V call is TRBV7-9, the J call TRBJ1-3. The CDR3 loop spans 15 amino acids. Looked up from germline, CDR1 is SEHNR and CDR2 is FQNEAQ (reference sequence). This CDR3 is CASSSRAQPGNTIYF.

This chain joins TRBV20-1 and TRBJ2-1; checking the TCRdb D call of TRBD1 is not possible without DNA. Looked up from germline, CDR1 is DFQATT and CDR2 is SNEGSKA (reference sequence). CDR3 size: 13 residues. CDR3 amino acids: CSVPGQGWNEQFF.

V gene TRBV25-1 combines with J gene TRBJ2-7. This CDR3 contains 11 residues. Looked up from germline, CDR1 is MGHDK and CDR2 is SYGVNS. CDR3 protein: CASKGPYEQYF.